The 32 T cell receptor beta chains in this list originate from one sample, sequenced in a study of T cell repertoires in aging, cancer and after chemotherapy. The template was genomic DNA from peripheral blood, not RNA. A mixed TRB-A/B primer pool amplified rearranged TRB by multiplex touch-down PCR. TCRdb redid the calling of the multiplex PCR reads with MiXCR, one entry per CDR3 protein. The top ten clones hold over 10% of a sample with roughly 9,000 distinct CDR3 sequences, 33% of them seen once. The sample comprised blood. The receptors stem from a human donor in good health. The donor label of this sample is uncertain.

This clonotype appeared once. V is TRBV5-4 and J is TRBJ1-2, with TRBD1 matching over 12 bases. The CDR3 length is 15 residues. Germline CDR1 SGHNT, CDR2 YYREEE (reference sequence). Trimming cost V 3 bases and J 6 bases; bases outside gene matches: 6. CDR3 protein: CASSYRGQGAHGYTF. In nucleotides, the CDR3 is TGTGCCAGCAGCTACCGGGGACAGGGGGCGCATGGCTACACCTTC.

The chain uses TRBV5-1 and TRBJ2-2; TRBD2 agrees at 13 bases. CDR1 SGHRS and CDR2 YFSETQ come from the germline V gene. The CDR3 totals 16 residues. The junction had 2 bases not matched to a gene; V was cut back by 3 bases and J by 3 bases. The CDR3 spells CASSWTSGGYTGELFF. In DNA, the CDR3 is TGCGCCAGCAGCTGGACTAGCGGGGGATACACCGGGGAGCTGTTTTTT.

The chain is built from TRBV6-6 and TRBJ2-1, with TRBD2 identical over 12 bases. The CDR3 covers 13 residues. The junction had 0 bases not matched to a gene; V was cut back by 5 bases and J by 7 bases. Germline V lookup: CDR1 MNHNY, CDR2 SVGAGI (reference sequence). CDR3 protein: CASSGLAGNEQFF. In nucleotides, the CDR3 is TGTGCCAGCAGTGGACTAGCGGGGAATGAGCAGTTCTTC.

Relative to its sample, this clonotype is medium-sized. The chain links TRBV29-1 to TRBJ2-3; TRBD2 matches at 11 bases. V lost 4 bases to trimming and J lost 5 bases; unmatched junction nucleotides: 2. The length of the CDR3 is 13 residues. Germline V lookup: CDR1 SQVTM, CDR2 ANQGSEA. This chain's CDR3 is CSVGGTSGDTQYF. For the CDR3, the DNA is TGCAGCGTTGGGGGGACTAGCGGAGATACGCAGTATTTT.

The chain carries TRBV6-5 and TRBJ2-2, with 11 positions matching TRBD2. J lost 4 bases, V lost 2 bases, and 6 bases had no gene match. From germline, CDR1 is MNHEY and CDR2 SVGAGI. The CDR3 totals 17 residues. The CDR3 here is CASSYALAGASTGELFF. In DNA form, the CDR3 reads TGTGCCAGCAGTTACGCACTAGCGGGGGCCTCCACCGGGGAGCTGTTTTTT.

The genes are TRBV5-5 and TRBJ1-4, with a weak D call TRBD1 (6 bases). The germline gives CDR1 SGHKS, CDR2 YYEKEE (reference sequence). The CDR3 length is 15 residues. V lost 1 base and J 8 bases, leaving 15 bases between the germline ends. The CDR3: CASSLNSGAGEKLFF. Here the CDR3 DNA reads TGTGCCAGCAGCTTGAATTCAGGGGCAGGGGAAAAACTGTTTTTT.

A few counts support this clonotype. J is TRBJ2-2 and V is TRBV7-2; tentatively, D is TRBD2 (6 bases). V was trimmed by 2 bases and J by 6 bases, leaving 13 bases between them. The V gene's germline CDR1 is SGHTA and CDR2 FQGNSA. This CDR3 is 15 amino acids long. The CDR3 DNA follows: TGTGCCAGCAGCTTAAGGGACTCGTTGCCCGGGGAGCTGTTTTTT. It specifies CASSLRDSLPGELFF.

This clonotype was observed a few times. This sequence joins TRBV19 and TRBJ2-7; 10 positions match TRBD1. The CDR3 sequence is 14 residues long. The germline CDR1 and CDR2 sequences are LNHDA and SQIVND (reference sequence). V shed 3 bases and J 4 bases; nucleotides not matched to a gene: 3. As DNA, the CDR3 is TGTGCCAGTAGTATTGGGACAGGGGTGTACGAGCAGTACTTC. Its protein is CASSIGTGVYEQYF.

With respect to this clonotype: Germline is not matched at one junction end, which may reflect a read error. CDR3 protein: CASSLVMSYEQYF. The CDR3 nucleotides are TGTGCCAGCAGCCTTGTAATGTCCTACGAGCAGTACTTC. The genes are TRBV5-1 and TRBJ2-7; unclear D gene. The CDR3 runs 13 residues. Per germline, CDR1 SGHRS and CDR2 YFSETQ.

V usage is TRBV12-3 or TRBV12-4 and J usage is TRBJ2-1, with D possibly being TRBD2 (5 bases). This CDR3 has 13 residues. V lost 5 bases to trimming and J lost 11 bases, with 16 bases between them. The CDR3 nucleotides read TGTGCCAGCAGTGCCGGGGTCCATCTGCAGCAGTTCTTC. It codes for CASSAGVHLQQFF.

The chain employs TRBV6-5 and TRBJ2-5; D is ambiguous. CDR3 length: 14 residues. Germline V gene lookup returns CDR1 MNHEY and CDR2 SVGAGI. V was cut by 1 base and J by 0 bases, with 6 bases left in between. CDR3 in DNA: TGTGCCAGCAGTTACTTGCCTCACCAAGAGACCCAGTACTTC. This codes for CASSYLPHQETQYF.

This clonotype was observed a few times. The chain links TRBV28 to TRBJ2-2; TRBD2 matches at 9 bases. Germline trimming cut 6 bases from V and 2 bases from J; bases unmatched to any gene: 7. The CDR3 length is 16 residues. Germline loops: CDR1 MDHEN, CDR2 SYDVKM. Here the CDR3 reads CASRSLAGRNTGELFF. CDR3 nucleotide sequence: TGTGCCAGCAGATCGCTAGCGGGGAGAAACACCGGGGAGCTGTTTTTT.

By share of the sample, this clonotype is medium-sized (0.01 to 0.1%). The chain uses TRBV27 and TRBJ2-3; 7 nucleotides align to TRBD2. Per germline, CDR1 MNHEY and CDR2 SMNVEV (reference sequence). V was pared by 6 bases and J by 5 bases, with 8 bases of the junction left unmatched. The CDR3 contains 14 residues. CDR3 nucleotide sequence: TGTGCCAGCAGCTTAGGGAGGGGCGGAGATACGCAGTATTTT. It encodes CASSLGRGGDTQYF.

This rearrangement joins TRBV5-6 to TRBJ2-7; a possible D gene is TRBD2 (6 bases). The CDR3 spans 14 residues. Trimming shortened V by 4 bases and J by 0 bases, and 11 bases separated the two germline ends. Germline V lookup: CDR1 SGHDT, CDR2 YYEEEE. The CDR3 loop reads CASSEVGGSYEQYF. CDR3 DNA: TGTGCCAGCAGCGAGGTGGGAGGCTCCTACGAGCAGTACTTC.

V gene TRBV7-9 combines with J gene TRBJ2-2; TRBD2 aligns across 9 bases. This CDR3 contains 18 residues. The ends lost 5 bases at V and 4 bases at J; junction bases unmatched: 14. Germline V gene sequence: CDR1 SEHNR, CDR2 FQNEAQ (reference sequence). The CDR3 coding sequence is TGTGCCAGCAGCCCCCCATCGGCTAGCGGGATGAGCACCGGGGAGCTGTTTTTT. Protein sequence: CASSPPSASGMSTGELFF. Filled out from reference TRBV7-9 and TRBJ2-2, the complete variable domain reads DTGVSQNPRHKITKRGQNVTFRCDPISEHNRLYWYRQTLGQGPEFLTYFQNEAQLEKSRLLSDRFSAERPKGSFSTLEIQRTEQGDSAMYLCASSPPSASGMSTGELFFGEGSRLTVL.

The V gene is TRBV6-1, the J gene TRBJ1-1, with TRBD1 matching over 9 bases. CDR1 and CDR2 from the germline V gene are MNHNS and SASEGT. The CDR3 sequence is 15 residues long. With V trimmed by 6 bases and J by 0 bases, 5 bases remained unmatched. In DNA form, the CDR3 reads TGTGCCAGCAGCATGACAGGGGGGATGAACACTGAAGCTTTCTTT. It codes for CASSMTGGMNTEAFF.

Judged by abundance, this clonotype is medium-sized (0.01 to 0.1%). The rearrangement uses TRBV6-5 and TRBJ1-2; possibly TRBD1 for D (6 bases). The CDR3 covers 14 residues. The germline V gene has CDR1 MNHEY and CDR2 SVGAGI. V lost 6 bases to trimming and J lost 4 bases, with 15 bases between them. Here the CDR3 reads CASSQGGAVYGYTF. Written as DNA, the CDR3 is TGTGCCAGCAGCCAAGGGGGGGCTGTCTATGGCTACACCTTC.

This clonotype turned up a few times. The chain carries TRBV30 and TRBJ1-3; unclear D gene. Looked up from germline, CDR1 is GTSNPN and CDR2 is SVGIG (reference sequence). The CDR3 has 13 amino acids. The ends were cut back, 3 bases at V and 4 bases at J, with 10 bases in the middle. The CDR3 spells CAWSPNLGNTIYF. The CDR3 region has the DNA TGTGCCTGGAGCCCAAACCTGGGAAACACCATATATTTT.

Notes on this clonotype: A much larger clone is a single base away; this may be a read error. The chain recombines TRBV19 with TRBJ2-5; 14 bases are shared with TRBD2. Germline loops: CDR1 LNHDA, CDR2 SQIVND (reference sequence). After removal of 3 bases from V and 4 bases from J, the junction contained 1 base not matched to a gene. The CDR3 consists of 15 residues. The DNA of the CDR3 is TGTGCCAGTAGTATGGGACTAGCGGGGGCAGAGACCCAGTACTTC. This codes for CASSMGLAGAETQYF. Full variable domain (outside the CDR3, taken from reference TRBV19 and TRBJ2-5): DGGITQSPKYLFRKEGQNVTLSCEQNLNHDAMYWYRQDPGQGLRLIYYSQIVNDFQKGDIAEGYSVSREKKESFPLTVTSAQKNPTAFYLCASSMGLAGAETQYFGPGTRLLVL.

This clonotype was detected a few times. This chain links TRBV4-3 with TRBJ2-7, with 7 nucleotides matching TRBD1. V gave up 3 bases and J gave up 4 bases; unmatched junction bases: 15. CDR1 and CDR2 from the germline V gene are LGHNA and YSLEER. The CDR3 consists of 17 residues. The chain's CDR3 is CASSQSTGTLASYEQYF. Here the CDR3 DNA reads TGCGCCAGCAGCCAGTCGACAGGGACCTTAGCCTCGTACGAGCAGTACTTC.

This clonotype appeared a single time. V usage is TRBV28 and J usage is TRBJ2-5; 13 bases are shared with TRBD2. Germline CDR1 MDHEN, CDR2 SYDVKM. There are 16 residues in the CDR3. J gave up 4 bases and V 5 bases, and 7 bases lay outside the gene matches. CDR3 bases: TGTGCCAGCAGTCCGCGACTAGCGGGGGGCGCAGAGACCCAGTACTTC. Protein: CASSPRLAGGAETQYF.

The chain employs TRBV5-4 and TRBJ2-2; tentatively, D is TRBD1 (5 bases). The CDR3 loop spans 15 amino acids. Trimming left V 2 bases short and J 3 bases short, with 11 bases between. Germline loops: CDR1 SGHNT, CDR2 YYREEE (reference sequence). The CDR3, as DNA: TGTGCCAGCAGCTTAGCCAGGGTGGACACCGGGGAGCTGTTTTTT. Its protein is CASSLARVDTGELFF. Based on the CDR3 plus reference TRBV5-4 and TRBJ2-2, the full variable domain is ETGVTQSPTHLIKTRGQQVTLRCSSQSGHNTVSWYQQALGQGPQFIFQYYREEENGRGNFPPRFSGLQFPNYSSELNVNALELDDSALYLCASSLARVDTGELFFGEGSRLTVL.

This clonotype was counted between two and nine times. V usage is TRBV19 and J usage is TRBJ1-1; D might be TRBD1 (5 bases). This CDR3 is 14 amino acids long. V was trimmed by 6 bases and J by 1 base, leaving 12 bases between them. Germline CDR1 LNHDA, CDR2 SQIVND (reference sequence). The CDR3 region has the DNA TGTGCCAGTAGGGACAACCATGGGAACACTGAAGCTTTCTTT. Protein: CASRDNHGNTEAFF.

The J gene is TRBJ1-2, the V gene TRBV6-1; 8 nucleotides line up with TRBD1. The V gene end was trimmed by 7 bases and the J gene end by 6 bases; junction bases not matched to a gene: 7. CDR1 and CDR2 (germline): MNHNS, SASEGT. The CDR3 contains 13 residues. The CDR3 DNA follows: TGTGCCAGCAAAAGGACAGGGTCGGATGGCTACACCTTC. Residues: CASKRTGSDGYTF.

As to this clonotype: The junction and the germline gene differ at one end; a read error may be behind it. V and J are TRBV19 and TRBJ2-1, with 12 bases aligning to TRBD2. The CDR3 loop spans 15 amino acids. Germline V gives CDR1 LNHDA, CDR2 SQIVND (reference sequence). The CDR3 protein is CAGRPTSGGRGEQFF. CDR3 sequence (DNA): TGTGCCGGTAGACCCACTAGCGGGGGGCGGGGTGAGCAGTTCTTC.

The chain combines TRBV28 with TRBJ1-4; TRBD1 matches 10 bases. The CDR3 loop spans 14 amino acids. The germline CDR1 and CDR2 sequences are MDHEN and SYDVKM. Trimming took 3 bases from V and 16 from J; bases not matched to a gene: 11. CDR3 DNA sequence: TGTGCCAGCAGTTTCGGGACAGGGGAGATGCCGCCGTTTTTT. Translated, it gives CASSFGTGEMPPFF. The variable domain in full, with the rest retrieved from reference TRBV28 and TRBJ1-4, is DVKVTQSSRYLVKRTGEKVFLECVQDMDHENMFWYRQDPGLGLRLIYFSYDVKMKEKGDIPEGYSVSREKKERFSLILESASTNQTSMYLCASSFGTGEMPPFFGSGTQLSVL.

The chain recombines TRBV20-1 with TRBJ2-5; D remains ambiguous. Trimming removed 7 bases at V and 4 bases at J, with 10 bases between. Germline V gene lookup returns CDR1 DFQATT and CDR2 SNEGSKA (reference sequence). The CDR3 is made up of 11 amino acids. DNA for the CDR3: TGCAGTGTACGACCTCGAGAGACCCAGTACTTC. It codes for CSVRPRETQYF.

The CDR3 spells CASSLAIAGADNEQFF. The CDR3 DNA sequence: TGTGCCAGCAGCTTAGCAATTGCAGGGGCGGACAATGAGCAGTTCTTC. The chain joins TRBV7-9 to TRBJ2-1; D may be TRBD1 (6 bases). Deletions cut 0 bases from V and 5 bases from J, with 14 bases between. The germline CDR1 and CDR2 sequences are SEHNR and FQNEAQ (reference sequence). The CDR3 is 16 amino acids.

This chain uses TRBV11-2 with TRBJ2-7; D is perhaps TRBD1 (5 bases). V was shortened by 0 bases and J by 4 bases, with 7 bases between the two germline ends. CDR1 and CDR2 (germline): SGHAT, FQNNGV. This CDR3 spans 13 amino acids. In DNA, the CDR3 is TGTGCCAGCAGCTTAGAGACAGATTACGAGCAGTACTTC. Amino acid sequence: CASSLETDYEQYF.

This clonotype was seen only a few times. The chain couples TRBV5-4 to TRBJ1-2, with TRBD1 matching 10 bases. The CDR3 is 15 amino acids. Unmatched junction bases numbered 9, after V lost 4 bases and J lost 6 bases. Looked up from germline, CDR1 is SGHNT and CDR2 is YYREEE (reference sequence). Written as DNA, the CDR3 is TGTGCCAGCAGCCCCCGGACAGGGGGATTCGATGGCTACACCTTC. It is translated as CASSPRTGGFDGYTF.

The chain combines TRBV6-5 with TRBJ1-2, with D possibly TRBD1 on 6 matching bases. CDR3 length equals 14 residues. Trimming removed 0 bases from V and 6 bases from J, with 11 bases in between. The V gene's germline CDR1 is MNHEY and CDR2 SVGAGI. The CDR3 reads CASSYSTRGDGYTF. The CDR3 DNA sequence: TGTGCCAGCAGTTACTCGACCAGGGGCGATGGCTACACCTTC.

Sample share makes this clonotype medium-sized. Here the CDR3 DNA reads TGTGCCACCGAACCGGACGGACGAAGGCTGGGGGAGACCCAGTACTTC. It translates to CATEPDGRRLGETQYF. V usage is TRBV6-5 and J usage is TRBJ2-5, with D uncertain. The V end lost 10 bases, the J end lost 5 bases, and 26 bases lay between the germline ends. CDR3 size: 16 residues. CDR1 is MNHEY and CDR2 is SVGAGI in the germline V gene.